This T cell receptor (beta chain) emerged from a study of spatial heterogeneity in lung cancer. Looked up from germline, CDR1 is MDHEN and CDR2 is SYDVKM. Losses at the gene ends were 5 bases for V and 2 bases for J; bases not matched to a gene: 4. The CDR3 is 14 residues long. One entry per CDR3 protein results from TCRdb running MiXCR on the 5' RACE reads. The sample contains some 1,900 distinct CDR3 sequences, roughly 12% of which appear only once. The time point: sample taken at primary tumor resection. Whole RNA obtained from tumor, nontumor lung or frozen PBMC underwent sequencing without sorting. Relative to its sample, this clonotype is medium-sized. The library was built for alpha chains, so this beta chain is an off-target read and its size means little.

The clonotype originates from a male donor with early-stage non-small cell lung cancer. Source: normal lung tissue next to the tumor, taken at surgery. J is TRBJ2-5 and V is TRBV28, with 8 bases aligning to TRBD2. CDR3 sequence: CASSPGLGQETQYF. CDR3 DNA: TGTGCCAGCAGTCCGGGACTAGGGCAAGAGACCCAGTACTTC.